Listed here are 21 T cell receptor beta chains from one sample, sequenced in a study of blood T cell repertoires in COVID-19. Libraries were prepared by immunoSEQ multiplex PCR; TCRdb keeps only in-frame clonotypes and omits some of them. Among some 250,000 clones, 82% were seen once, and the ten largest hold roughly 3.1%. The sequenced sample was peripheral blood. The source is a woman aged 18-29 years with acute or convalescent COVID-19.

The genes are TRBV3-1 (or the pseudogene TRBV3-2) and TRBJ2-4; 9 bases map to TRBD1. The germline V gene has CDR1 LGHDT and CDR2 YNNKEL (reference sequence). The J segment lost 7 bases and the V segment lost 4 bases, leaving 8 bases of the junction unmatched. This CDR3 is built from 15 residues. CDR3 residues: CASSLGQGMGNIQYF. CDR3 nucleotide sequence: TGTGCCAGCAGCCTTGGACAGGGGATGGGGAACATTCAGTACTTC.

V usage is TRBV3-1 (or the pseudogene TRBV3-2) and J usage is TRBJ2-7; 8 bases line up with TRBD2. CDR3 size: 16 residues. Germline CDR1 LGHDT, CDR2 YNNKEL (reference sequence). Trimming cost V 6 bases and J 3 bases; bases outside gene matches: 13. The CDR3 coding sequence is TGTGCCAGCAGTCATCCAAGCGGGAGCCCAAACTACGAGCAGTACTTC. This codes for CASSHPSGSPNYEQYF.

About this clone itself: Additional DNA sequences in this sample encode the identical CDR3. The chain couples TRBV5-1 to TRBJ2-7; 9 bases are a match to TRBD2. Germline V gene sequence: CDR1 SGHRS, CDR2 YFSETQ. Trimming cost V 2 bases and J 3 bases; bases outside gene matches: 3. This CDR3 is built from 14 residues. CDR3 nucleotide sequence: TGCGCCAGCAGCTTAACACTAGCGGGCTACGAGCAGTACTTC. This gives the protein CASSLTLAGYEQYF.

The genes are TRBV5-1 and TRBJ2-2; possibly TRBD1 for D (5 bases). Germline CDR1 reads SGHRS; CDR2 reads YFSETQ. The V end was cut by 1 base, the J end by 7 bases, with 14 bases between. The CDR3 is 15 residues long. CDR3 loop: CASSLFQGQSGELFF. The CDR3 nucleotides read TGCGCCAGCAGCTTGTTTCAGGGCCAGAGCGGGGAGCTGTTTTTT.

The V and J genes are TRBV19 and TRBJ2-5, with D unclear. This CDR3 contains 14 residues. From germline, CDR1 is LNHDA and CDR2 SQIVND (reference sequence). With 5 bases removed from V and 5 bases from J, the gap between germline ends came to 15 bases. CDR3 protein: CASSLVSSRETQYF. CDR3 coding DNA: TGTGCCAGTAGTCTCGTATCCTCTCGGGAGACCCAGTACTTC. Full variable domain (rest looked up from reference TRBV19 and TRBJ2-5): DGGITQSPKYLFRKEGQNVTLSCEQNLNHDAMYWYRQDPGQGLRLIYYSQIVNDFQKGDIAEGYSVSREKKESFPLTVTSAQKNPTAFYLCASSLVSSRETQYFGPGTRLLVL.

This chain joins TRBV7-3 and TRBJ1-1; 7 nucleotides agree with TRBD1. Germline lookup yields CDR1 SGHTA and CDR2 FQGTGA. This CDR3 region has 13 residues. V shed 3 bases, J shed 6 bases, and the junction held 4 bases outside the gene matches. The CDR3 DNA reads TGTGCCAGCAGCTTGACAGGGTTTTCTGAAGCTTTCTTT. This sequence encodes CASSLTGFSEAFF. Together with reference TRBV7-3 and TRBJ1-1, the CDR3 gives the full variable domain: GAGVSQTPSNKVTEKGKYVELRCDPISGHTALYWYRQSLGQGPEFLIYFQGTGAADDSGLPNDRFFAVRPEGSVSTLKIQRTERGDSAVYLCASSLTGFSEAFFGQGTRLTVV.

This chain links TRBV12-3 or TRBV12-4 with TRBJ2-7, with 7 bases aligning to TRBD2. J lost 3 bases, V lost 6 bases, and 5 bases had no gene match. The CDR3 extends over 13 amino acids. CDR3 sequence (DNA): TGTGCCAGCAGGGCGGGGGTTATCTACGAGCAGTACTTC. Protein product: CASRAGVIYEQYF.

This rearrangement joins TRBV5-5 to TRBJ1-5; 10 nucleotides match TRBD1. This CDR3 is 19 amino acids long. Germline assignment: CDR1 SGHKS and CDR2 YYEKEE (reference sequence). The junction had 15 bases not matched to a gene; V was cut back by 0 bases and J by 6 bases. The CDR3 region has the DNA TGTGCCAGCAGCTTGGGTTTGGGACAGGGGTTATTTGTGGGTCAGCCCCAGCATTTT. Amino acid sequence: CASSLGLGQGLFVGQPQHF. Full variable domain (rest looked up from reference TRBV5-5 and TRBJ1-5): DAGVTQSPTHLIKTRGQQVTLRCSPISGHKSVSWYQQVLGQGPQFIFQYYEKEERGRGNFPDRFSARQFPNYSSELNVNALLLGDSALYLCASSLGLGQGLFVGQPQHFGDGTRLSIL.

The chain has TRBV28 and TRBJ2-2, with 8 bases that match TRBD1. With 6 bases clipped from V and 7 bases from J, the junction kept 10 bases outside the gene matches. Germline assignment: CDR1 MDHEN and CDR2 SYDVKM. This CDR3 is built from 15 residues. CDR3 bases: TGTGCCAGCAGCTCCGGACAGGGATGGGTCGGGGAGCTGTTTTTT. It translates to CASSSGQGWVGELFF.

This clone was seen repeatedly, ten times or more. The DNA for the CDR3 is TGTGCCAGCAGCACTAGTTTCCACGAGCAGTACTTC. It translates to CASSTSFHEQYF. V and J are TRBV5-4 and TRBJ2-7, with D tentatively TRBD2 (5 bases). V dropped 4 bases and J dropped 5 bases, with 10 bases sitting between them. This CDR3 has 12 amino acids. Germline values: CDR1 SGHNT, CDR2 YYREEE (reference sequence).

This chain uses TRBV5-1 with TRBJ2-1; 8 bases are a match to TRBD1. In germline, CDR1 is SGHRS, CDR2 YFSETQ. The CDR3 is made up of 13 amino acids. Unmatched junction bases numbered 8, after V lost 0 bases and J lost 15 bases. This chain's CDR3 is CASSLDARQGWFF. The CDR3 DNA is TGCGCCAGCAGCTTGGACGCACGACAGGGGTGGTTCTTC.

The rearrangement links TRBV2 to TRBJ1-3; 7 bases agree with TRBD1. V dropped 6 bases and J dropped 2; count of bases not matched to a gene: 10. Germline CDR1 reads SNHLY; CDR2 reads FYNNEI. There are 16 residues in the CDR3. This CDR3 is CASREPRDRTGNTIYF. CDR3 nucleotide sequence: TGTGCCAGCAGGGAACCCCGGGACAGAACTGGAAACACCATATATTTT.

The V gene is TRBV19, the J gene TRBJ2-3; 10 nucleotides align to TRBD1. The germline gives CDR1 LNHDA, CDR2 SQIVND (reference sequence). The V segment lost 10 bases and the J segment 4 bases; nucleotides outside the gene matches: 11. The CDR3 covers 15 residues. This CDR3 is CATTDWDRGSDTQYF. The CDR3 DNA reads TGTGCCACAACAGACTGGGACAGGGGTTCAGATACGCAGTATTTT.

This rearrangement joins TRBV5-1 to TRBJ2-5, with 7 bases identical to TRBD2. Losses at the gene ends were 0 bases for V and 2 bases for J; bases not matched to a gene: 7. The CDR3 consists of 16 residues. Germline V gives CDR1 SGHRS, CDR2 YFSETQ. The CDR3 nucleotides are TGCGCCAGCAGCTTGGCGCCGGGAGGCCATCAAGAGACCCAGTACTTC. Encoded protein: CASSLAPGGHQETQYF. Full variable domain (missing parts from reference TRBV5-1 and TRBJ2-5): KAGVTQTPRYLIKTRGQQVTLSCSPISGHRSVSWYQQTPGQGLQFLFEYFSETQRNKGNFPGRFSGRQFSNSRSEMNVSTLELGDSALYLCASSLAPGGHQETQYFGPGTRLLVL.

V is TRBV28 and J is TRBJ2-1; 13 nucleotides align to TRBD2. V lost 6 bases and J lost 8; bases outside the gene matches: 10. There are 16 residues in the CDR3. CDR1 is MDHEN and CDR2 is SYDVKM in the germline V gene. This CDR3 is CASSLAGTSGNYEQFF. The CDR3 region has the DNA TGTGCCAGCAGCCTCGCCGGGACTAGCGGGAATTATGAGCAGTTCTTC.

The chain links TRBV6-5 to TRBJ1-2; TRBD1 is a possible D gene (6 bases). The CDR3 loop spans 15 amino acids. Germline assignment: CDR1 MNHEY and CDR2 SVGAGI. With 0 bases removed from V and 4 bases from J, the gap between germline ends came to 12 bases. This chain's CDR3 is CASSYSPDRIYGYTF. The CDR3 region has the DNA TGTGCCAGCAGTTACTCCCCGGACAGAATCTATGGCTACACCTTC.

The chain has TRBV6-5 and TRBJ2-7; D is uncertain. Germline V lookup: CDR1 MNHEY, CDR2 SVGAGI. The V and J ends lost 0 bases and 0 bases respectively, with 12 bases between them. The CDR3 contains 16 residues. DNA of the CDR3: TGTGCCAGCAGTTACTCGAGCAGGTCGATCTCCTACGAGCAGTACTTC. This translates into CASSYSSRSISYEQYF.

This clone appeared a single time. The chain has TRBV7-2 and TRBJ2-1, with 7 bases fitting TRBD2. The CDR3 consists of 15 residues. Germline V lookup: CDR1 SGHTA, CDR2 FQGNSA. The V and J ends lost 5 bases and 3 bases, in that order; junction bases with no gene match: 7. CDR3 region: CASSILAGRYNEQFF. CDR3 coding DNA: TGTGCCAGCAGCATTTTAGCGGGCCGCTACAATGAGCAGTTCTTC.

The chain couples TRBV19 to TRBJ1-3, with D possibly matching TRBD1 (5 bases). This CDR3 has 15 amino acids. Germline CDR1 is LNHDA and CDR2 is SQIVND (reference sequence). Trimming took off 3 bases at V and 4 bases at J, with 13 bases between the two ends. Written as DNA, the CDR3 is TGTGCCAGTAGTATCCGATGGACACTCGGAAACACCATATATTTT. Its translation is CASSIRWTLGNTIYF.

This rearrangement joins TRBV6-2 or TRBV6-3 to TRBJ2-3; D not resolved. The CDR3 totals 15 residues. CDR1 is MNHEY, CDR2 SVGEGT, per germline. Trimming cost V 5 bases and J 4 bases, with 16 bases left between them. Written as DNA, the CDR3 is TGTGCCAGCAGTAAAGAGAGGATAGTCCCAGATACGCAGTATTTT. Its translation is CASSKERIVPDTQYF.

CDR3 amino acids: CASSLGQGGNTGELFF. The CDR3 bases are TGTGCCAGCAGCTTAGGCCAGGGAGGTAACACCGGGGAGCTGTTTTTT. The rearrangement links TRBV7-8 to TRBJ2-2; TRBD2 might be the D (6 bases). The CDR3 has 16 amino acids. The germline CDR1 and CDR2 sequences are SGHVS and FQNEAQ. The germline V and J ends were trimmed by 1 base and 2 bases, with 11 bases remaining between them. Combining the CDR3 with reference TRBV7-8 and TRBJ2-2 gives the whole variable domain GAGVSQSPRYKVAKRGQDVALRCDPISGHVSLFWYQQALGQGPEFLTYFQNEAQLDKSGLPSDRFFAERPEGSVSTLKIQRTQQEDSAVYLCASSLGQGGNTGELFFGEGSRLTVL.